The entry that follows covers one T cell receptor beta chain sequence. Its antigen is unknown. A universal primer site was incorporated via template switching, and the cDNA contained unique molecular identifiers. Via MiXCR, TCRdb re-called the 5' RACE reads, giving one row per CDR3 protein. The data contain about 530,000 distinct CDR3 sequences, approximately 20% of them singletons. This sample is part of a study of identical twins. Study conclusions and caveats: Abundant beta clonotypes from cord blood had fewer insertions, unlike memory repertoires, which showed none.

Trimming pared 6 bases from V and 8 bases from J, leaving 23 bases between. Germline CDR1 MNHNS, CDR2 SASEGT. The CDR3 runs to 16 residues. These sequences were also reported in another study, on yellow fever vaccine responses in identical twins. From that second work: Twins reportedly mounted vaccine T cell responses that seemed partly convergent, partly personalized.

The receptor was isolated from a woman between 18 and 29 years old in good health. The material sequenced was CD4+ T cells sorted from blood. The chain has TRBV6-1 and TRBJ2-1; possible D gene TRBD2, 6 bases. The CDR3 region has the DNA TGTGCCAGCAGCCGCCTAAGCGGGTATGGGATCTATGAGCAGTTCTTC. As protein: CASSRLSGYGIYEQFF.